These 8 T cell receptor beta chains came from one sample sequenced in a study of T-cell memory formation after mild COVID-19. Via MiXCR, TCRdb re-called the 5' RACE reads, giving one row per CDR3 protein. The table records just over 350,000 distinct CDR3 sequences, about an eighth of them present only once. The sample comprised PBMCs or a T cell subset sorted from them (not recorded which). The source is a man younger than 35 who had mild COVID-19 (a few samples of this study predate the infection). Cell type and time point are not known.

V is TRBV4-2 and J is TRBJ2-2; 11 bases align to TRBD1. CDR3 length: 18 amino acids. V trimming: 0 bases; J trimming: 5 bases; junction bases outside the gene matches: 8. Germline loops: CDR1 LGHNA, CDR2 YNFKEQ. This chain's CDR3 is CASSQDRGTGGLTGELFF. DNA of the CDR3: TGTGCCAGCAGCCAAGATCGGGGGACAGGGGGTTTAACCGGGGAGCTGTTTTTT.

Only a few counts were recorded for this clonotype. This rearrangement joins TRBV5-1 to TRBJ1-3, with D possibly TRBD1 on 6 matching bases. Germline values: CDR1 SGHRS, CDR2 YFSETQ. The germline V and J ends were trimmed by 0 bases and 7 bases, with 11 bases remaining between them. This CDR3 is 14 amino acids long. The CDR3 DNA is TGCGCCAGCAGCTTGGAGGGGGGGAGCAACACCATATATTTT. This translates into CASSLEGGSNTIYF.

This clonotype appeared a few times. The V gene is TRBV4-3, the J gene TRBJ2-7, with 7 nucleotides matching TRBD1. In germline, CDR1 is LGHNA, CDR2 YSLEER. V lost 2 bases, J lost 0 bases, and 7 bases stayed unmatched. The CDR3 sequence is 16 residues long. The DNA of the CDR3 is TGCGCCAGCAGCCAATGGGGGCAGGGGGACTCCTACGAGCAGTACTTC. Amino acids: CASSQWGQGDSYEQYF.

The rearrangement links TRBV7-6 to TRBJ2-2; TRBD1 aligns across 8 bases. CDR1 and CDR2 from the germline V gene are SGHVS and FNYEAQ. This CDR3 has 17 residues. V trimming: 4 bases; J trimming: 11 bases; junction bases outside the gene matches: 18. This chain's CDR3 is CASSSQTVWTGREELFF. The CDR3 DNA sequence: TGTGCCAGCAGCTCCCAAACCGTCTGGACAGGGCGCGAAGAGCTGTTTTTT.

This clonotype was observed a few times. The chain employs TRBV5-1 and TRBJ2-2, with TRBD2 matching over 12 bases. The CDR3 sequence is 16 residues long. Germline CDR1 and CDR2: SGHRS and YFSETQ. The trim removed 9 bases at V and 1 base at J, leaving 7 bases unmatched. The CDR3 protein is CATNGLAGMNTGELFF. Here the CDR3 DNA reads TGCGCCACGAATGGACTAGCGGGGATGAACACCGGGGAGCTGTTTTTT.

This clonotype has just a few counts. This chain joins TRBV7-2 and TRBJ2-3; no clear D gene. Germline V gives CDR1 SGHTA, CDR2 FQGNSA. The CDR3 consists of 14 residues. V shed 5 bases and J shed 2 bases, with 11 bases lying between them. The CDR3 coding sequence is TGTGCCAGCAGCCCGATAGGTTACACAGATACGCAGTATTTT. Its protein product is CASSPIGYTDTQYF. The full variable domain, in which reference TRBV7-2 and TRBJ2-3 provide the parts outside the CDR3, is GAGVSQSPSNKVTEKGKDVELRCDPISGHTALYWYRQSLGQGLEFLIYFQGNSAPDKSGLPSDRFSAERTGGSVSTLTIQRTQQEDSAVYLCASSPIGYTDTQYFGPGTRLTVL.

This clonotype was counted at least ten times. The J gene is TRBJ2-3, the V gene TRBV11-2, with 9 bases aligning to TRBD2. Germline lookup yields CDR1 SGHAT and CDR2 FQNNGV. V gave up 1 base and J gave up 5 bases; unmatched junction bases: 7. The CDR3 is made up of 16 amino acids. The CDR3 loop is CASSLGKLAGLDTQYF. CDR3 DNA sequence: TGTGCCAGCAGCTTAGGAAAGCTAGCGGGGCTAGATACGCAGTATTTT. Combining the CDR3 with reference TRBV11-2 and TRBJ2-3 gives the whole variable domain EAGVAQSPRYKIIEKRQSVAFWCNPISGHATLYWYQQILGQGPKLLIQFQNNGVVDDSQLPKDRFSAERLKGVDSTLKIQPAKLEDSAVYLCASSLGKLAGLDTQYFGPGTRLTVL.

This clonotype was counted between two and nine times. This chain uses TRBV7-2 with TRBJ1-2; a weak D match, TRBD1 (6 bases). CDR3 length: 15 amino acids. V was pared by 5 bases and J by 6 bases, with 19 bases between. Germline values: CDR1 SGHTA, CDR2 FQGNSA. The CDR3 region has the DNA TGTGCCAGCAGCCGTAATGTAGGGGGGTATGATGGCTACACCTTC. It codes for CASSRNVGGYDGYTF.